This entry lists 3 T cell receptor beta chains sequenced from one sample in a study of metastatic and nonmetastatic thyroid tumors. TCRdb called clones again from the PCR reads with MiXCR. This table has about 52,000 clones, roughly a sixth appearing once. Nobody among the patients had been given any treatment before thyroid surgery. The sample was blood. The receptor source for this set is a female donor with papillary thyroid cancer or a benign thyroid nodule (not recorded which). Some clones in this sample may be carry-over from other donors' samples.

In its sample, this clone was seen many times. CDR3 sequence reads: CASSREREYEQYF. The CDR3 DNA is TGTGCCAGCAGCCGGGAGCGGGAGTACGAGCAGTACTTC. J is TRBJ2-7 and V is TRBV3-1; 8 nucleotides align to TRBD2. With 4 bases clipped from V and 4 bases from J, the junction kept 3 bases outside the gene matches. The CDR3 sequence is 13 residues long. Germline V lookup: CDR1 LGHDT, CDR2 YNNKEL (reference sequence).

In this sample, this clone turned up a few times. This chain connects TRBV2 to TRBJ2-1, with no clear D. Germline CDR1 SNHLY, CDR2 FYNNEI. V was shortened by 9 bases and J by 7 bases, with 16 bases between the two germline ends. This CDR3 is 13 amino acids long. This CDR3 is CASLSCSVNEQFF. CDR3 DNA sequence: TGTGCCAGTTTGAGCTGTTCGGTGAATGAGCAGTTCTTC.

This clone has ten or more counts. The chain employs TRBV27 and TRBJ1-2; the D gene is possibly TRBD1 (6 bases). CDR3 length: 15 residues. Germline V gene data show CDR1 as MNHEY and CDR2 as SMNVEV (reference sequence). V was pared by 5 bases and J by 4 bases, with 17 bases between. CDR3 DNA: TGTGCCAGCAGTGTCGGAACAGGGCCAGGCTATGGCTACACCTTC. It specifies CASSVGTGPGYGYTF.